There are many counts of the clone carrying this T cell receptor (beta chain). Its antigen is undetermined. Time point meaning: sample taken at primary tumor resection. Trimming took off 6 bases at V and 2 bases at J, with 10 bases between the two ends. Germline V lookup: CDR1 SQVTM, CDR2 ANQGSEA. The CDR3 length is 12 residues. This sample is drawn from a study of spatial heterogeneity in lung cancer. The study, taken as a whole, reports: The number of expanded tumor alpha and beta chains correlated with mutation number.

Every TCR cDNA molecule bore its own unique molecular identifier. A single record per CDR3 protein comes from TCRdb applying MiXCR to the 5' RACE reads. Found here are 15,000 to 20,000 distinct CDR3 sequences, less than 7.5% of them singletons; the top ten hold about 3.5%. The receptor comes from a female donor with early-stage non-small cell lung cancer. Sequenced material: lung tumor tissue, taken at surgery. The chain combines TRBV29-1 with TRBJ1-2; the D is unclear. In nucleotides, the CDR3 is TGCAGCGTAACCGGGTCCAACTATGGCTACACCTTC. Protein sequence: CSVTGSNYGYTF.